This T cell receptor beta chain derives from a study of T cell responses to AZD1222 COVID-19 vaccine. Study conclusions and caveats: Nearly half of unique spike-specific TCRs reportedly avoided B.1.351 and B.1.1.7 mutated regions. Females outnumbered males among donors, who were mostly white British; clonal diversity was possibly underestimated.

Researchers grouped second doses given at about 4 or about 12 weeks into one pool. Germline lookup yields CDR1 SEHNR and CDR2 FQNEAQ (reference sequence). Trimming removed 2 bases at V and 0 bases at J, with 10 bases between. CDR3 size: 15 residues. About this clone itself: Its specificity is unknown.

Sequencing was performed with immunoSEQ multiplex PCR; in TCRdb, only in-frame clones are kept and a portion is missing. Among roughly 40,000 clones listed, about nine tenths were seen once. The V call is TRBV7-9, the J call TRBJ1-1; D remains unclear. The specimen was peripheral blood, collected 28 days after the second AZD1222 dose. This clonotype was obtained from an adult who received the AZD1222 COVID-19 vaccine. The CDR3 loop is CASSLSDGLNTEAFF. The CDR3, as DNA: TGTGCCAGCAGCTTATCGGACGGCTTGAACACTGAAGCTTTCTTT.